These 30 T cell receptor beta chains share one sample of origin, sequenced in a study of cytomegalovirus exposure and HLA in healthy donors. In the PCR, 60 Vbeta and 13 Jbeta primers were used. Sequenced by immunoSEQ multiplex PCR; TCRdb stores in-frame clones only, minus some. The sample holds 150,000 to 250,000 clones, 80% to 85% seen once. The sequencing input was PBMCs. These receptors were collected from a woman in her fifties or sixties in good health and CMV-seropositive.

V gene TRBV5-1 combines with J gene TRBJ2-5; 11 nucleotides match TRBD2. Germline assignment: CDR1 SGHRS and CDR2 YFSETQ. The J segment lost 4 bases and the V segment lost 4 bases, leaving 12 bases of the junction unmatched. The length of the CDR3 is 17 residues. The CDR3 loop is CASSTSSGGLAGETQYF. The CDR3 bases are TGCGCCAGCAGCACATCTAGCGGGGGGCTGGCAGGAGAGACCCAGTACTTC. Full variable domain (remainder filled in from reference TRBV5-1 and TRBJ2-5): KAGVTQTPRYLIKTRGQQVTLSCSPISGHRSVSWYQQTPGQGLQFLFEYFSETQRNKGNFPGRFSGRQFSNSRSEMNVSTLELGDSALYLCASSTSSGGLAGETQYFGPGTRLLVL.

The V and J genes are TRBV28 and TRBJ2-5; D is perhaps TRBD2 (5 bases). Germline V gives CDR1 MDHEN, CDR2 SYDVKM. Trimming took off 5 bases at V and 7 bases at J, with 14 bases between the two ends. CDR3 length: 13 amino acids. The DNA for the CDR3 is TGTGCCAGCAGTCCCTCCGTCCGGGGGACCCAGTACTTC. Translation gives CASSPSVRGTQYF.

This clone appeared once. This rearrangement joins TRBV7-3 to TRBJ2-3; D is perhaps TRBD1 (8 bases). CDR3 length: 15 residues. Germline CDR1 SGHTA, CDR2 FQGTGA. The ends were cut back, 4 bases at V and 5 bases at J, with 16 bases in the middle. The CDR3: CASSYGQGGRDTQYF. CDR3 DNA: TGTGCCAGCAGCTACGGACAGGGAGGGAGAGATACGCAGTATTTT.

The sample holds a few counts of this clone. The gene calls are TRBV5-4 and TRBJ1-1, with 7 positions matching TRBD1. J lost 1 base, V lost 4 bases, and 7 bases had no gene match. The CDR3 loop spans 15 amino acids. Germline assignment: CDR1 SGHNT and CDR2 YYREEE (reference sequence). CDR3 nucleotide sequence: TGTGCCAGCAGCCTTCCGGGACAGCAGAACACTGAAGCTTTCTTT. Translating gives CASSLPGQQNTEAFF.

V usage is TRBV10-3 and J usage is TRBJ2-5, with a possible D match to TRBD2 (6 bases). CDR1 and CDR2 (germline): ENHRY, SYGVKD. The CDR3 loop spans 14 amino acids. The V end lost 10 bases, the J end lost 1 base, and 16 bases lay between the germline ends. CDR3 amino acids: CATREASSQETQYF. CDR3 DNA: TGTGCCACAAGGGAGGCTAGCTCCCAAGAGACCCAGTACTTC.

This chain joins TRBV7-3 and TRBJ1-2; no clear D gene. Germline V lookup: CDR1 SGHTA, CDR2 FQGTGA. With 2 bases removed from V and 2 bases from J, the gap between germline ends came to 6 bases. The CDR3 is 13 amino acids. The CDR3, as DNA: TGTGCCAGCAGCTTAGACGGGAACTATGGCTACACCTTC. Protein product: CASSLDGNYGYTF.

This sequence joins TRBV9 and TRBJ2-3; TRBD2 matches 11 bases. Germline V gene sequence: CDR1 SGDLS, CDR2 YYNGEE. This CDR3 comprises 17 residues. V gave up 3 bases and J gave up 0 bases; unmatched junction bases: 6. The CDR3 region is CASSGSSGGTSTDTQYF. CDR3 DNA: TGTGCCAGCAGCGGGTCTAGCGGGGGGACTAGCACAGATACGCAGTATTTT.

The J gene is TRBJ2-3, the V gene TRBV18, with TRBD1 identical over 9 bases. The CDR3 length is 16 residues. Losses at the gene ends were 4 bases for V and 4 bases for J; bases not matched to a gene: 9. Germline V gives CDR1 KGHSH, CDR2 LQKENI. The CDR3 DNA sequence: TGTGCCAGCTCACTGGTCGGACAGGGGTGGGCAGATACGCAGTATTTT. Translation: CASSLVGQGWADTQYF.

The table lists this clone with a few counts. This chain links TRBV6-5 with TRBJ2-7, with no clear D. The CDR3 length is 14 residues. Germline V gene sequence: CDR1 MNHEY, CDR2 SVGAGI. The V end was cut by 6 bases, the J end by 3 bases, with 15 bases between. The CDR3 is CASSNYPVDYEQYF. The CDR3, as DNA: TGTGCCAGCAGCAACTACCCGGTCGACTACGAGCAGTACTTC.

V and J are TRBV5-8 and TRBJ1-1; TRBD1 matches at 10 bases. The trim removed 4 bases at V and 8 bases at J, leaving 8 bases unmatched. Germline V lookup: CDR1 SGHTS, CDR2 YDEGEE. CDR3 size: 14 residues. Here the CDR3 DNA reads TGTGCCAGCAGCCGGGGACAGGGGATCGCGGAAGCTTTCTTT. This codes for CASSRGQGIAEAFF.

The sample holds a few counts of this clone. The rearrangement links TRBV10-3 to TRBJ1-1, with TRBD1 identical over 7 bases. CDR3 length: 14 residues. After removal of 4 bases from V and 1 base from J, the junction contained 3 bases not matched to a gene. Germline values: CDR1 ENHRY, CDR2 SYGVKD. CDR3 DNA sequence: TGTGCCATCAGTGGGACAGGTGGGAACACTGAAGCTTTCTTT. Amino acids: CAISGTGGNTEAFF.

The chain recombines TRBV6-5 with TRBJ1-3, with a tentative D call TRBD1 (6 bases). V was shortened by 4 bases and J by 4 bases, with 14 bases between the two germline ends. Germline V gene data show CDR1 as MNHEY and CDR2 as SVGAGI. The CDR3 has 15 residues. CDR3 DNA: TGTGCCAGCAGTTCGTACGACAGGCCCGGAAACACCATATATTTT. Residues: CASSSYDRPGNTIYF.

The V and J genes are TRBV7-2 and TRBJ1-1; 8 bases agree with TRBD1. Germline CDR1 and CDR2: SGHTA and FQGNSA. The CDR3 totals 16 residues. V was clipped by 5 bases and J by 1 base; unmatched bases: 9. The CDR3 spells CASSQPRQGRNTEAFF. The CDR3 DNA follows: TGTGCCAGCAGCCAACCCAGACAGGGGCGGAACACTGAAGCTTTCTTT.

In DNA, the CDR3 is TGCAGCGTTGAGGGGCTTGACAGCAATGAGCAGTTCTTC. Translating it yields CSVEGLDSNEQFF. V gene TRBV29-1 combines with J gene TRBJ2-1; D may be TRBD1 (5 bases). CDR1 is SQVTM and CDR2 is ANQGSEA in the germline V gene. V dropped 3 bases and J dropped 6 bases, with 12 bases sitting between them. This CDR3 region has 13 residues.

A few counts support this clone. The chain uses TRBV5-6 and TRBJ1-5; D gene unclear. This CDR3 is built from 14 residues. Trimming pared 4 bases from V and 3 bases from J, leaving 11 bases between. The germline gives CDR1 SGHDT, CDR2 YYEEEE. CDR3 sequence: CASSKTGINQPQHF. Here the CDR3 DNA reads TGTGCCAGCAGCAAAACGGGAATCAATCAGCCCCAGCATTTT. Variable domain in full (rest from reference TRBV5-6 and TRBJ1-5): DAGVTQSPTHLIKTRGQQVTLRCSPKSGHDTVSWYQQALGQGPQFIFQYYEEEERQRGNFPDRFSGHQFPNYSSELNVNALLLGDSALYLCASSKTGINQPQHFGDGTRLSIL.

The table lists this clone with a count of one. One junction end does not reproduce the germline sequence, and a read error may be involved. J is TRBJ2-3 and V is TRBV7-9; 9 bases align to TRBD2. This CDR3 has 16 amino acids. The germline CDR1 and CDR2 sequences are SEHNR and FQNEAQ (reference sequence). The CDR3 loop reads CSSSFRTSGSTDTQYF. CDR3 DNA: TGTTCCAGCAGCTTTCGAACTAGCGGGAGCACAGATACGCAGTATTTT.

As to this clone: Distinct nucleotide sequences in the sample also encode this CDR3. J is TRBJ2-5 and V is TRBV27; weak D call: TRBD1 (5 bases). Trimming removed 2 bases at V and 4 bases at J, with 8 bases between. The CDR3 covers 13 residues. CDR1 is MNHEY and CDR2 is SMNVEV in the germline V gene (reference sequence). The CDR3 DNA reads TGTGCCAGCAGTTTAAGGGGAAGAGAGACCCAGTACTTC. This codes for CASSLRGRETQYF.

The rearrangement joins TRBV18 to TRBJ2-7, with D maybe TRBD2 (5 bases). Trimming removed 0 bases from V and 3 bases from J, with 9 bases in between. The CDR3 length is 14 residues. Germline V gene lookup returns CDR1 KGHSH and CDR2 LQKENI. This chain's CDR3 is CASSPPTSNYEQYF. CDR3 coding DNA: TGTGCCAGCTCACCACCTACTAGTAACTACGAGCAGTACTTC.

The V and J genes are TRBV5-4 and TRBJ1-2; tentative D call: TRBD1 (5 bases). Trimming removed 1 base at V and 1 base at J, with 11 bases between. Germline V gives CDR1 SGHNT, CDR2 YYREEE (reference sequence). This CDR3 contains 15 residues. The CDR3 sequence is CASSLREGSNYGYTF. Here the CDR3 DNA reads TGTGCCAGCAGCTTGCGGGAGGGGAGTAACTATGGCTACACCTTC. The full variable domain, its missing parts supplied by reference TRBV5-4 and TRBJ1-2, is ETGVTQSPTHLIKTRGQQVTLRCSSQSGHNTVSWYQQALGQGPQFIFQYYREEENGRGNFPPRFSGLQFPNYSSELNVNALELDDSALYLCASSLREGSNYGYTFGSGTRLTVV.

This clone was detected once. This chain connects TRBV20-1 to TRBJ1-1, with 7 bases identical to TRBD1. CDR1 and CDR2 (germline): DFQATT, SNEGSKA (reference sequence). The CDR3 extends over 11 amino acids. V was pared by 5 bases and J by 3 bases, with 0 bases of the junction left unmatched. Here the CDR3 DNA reads TGCAGTGCTGACAGGGACACTGAAGCTTTCTTT. It translates to CSADRDTEAFF.

The V call is TRBV6-5, the J call TRBJ1-5; 7 bases agree with TRBD1. The germline CDR1 and CDR2 sequences are MNHEY and SVGAGI. The CDR3 totals 14 residues. V trimming: 8 bases; J trimming: 0 bases; junction bases outside the gene matches: 4. DNA of the CDR3: TGTGCCAGCTGGGACAGACTTAGCAATCAGCCCCAGCATTTT. It codes for CASWDRLSNQPQHF.

This clone was counted only a few times. This chain uses TRBV9 with TRBJ2-7, with TRBD1 matching over 7 bases. This CDR3 is built from 16 residues. J gave up 2 bases and V 4 bases, and 12 bases lay outside the gene matches. Germline CDR1 reads SGDLS; CDR2 reads YYNGEE. CDR3 residues: CASSLSPGTEAYEQYF. Here the CDR3 DNA reads TGTGCCAGCAGCTTATCACCCGGGACAGAGGCCTACGAGCAGTACTTC.

This rearrangement joins TRBV19 to TRBJ2-1; TRBD2 aligns across 12 bases. The germline V gene has CDR1 LNHDA and CDR2 SQIVND (reference sequence). This CDR3 has 16 amino acids. V was clipped by 3 bases and J by 6 bases; unmatched bases: 6. The CDR3, as DNA: TGTGCCAGTAGTATTCTACTAGCGGGGGGAGGCAATGAGCAGTTCTTC. It translates to CASSILLAGGGNEQFF.

This chain uses TRBV12-1 with TRBJ2-2; the table's D call, TRBD1, was not checked against the DNA. TRBV12-1 is tagged as a pseudogene. The CDR3 has 20 residues. The CDR3 loop is CASSFNQPRAVKPNTGELFF. The CDR3, as DNA: TGTGCCAGCAGCTTCAATCAGCCCAGGGCCGTAAAACCGAACACCGGGGAGCTGTTTTTT.

The chain is built from TRBV20-1 and TRBJ2-7; D ambiguous. Per germline, CDR1 DFQATT and CDR2 SNEGSKA (reference sequence). CDR3 length: 11 amino acids. The CDR3 loop is CSTFSGPEQYF. Here the CDR3 DNA reads TGCAGCACCTTCAGTGGGCCCGAGCAGTACTTC.

The V gene is TRBV7-3, the J gene TRBJ2-7, with 9 bases aligning to TRBD1. The CDR3 spans 16 residues. Trimming removed 3 bases from V and 5 bases from J; junction bases left unmatched: 11. Per germline, CDR1 SGHTA and CDR2 FQGTGA. In nucleotides, the CDR3 is TGTGCCAGCAGCTTGTCGAGCACAGGGGGCTTGAACGAGCAGTACTTC. Translated: CASSLSSTGGLNEQYF. Filled out from reference TRBV7-3 and TRBJ2-7, the complete variable domain reads GAGVSQTPSNKVTEKGKYVELRCDPISGHTALYWYRQSLGQGPEFLIYFQGTGAADDSGLPNDRFFAVRPEGSVSTLKIQRTERGDSAVYLCASSLSSTGGLNEQYFGPGTRLTVT.

This chain links TRBV5-1 with TRBJ2-3, with D tentatively TRBD1 (6 bases). CDR1 and CDR2 from the germline V gene are SGHRS and YFSETQ. With 4 bases removed from V and 3 bases from J, the gap between germline ends came to 12 bases. There are 14 residues in the CDR3. Here the CDR3 reads CASSPGQETDTQYF. The CDR3, as DNA: TGCGCCAGCAGCCCGGGACAAGAAACAGATACGCAGTATTTT.

This chain connects TRBV15 to TRBJ2-4; perhaps TRBD1 as D (6 bases). CDR3 length equals 15 residues. Germline CDR1 reads LNHNV; CDR2 reads YYDKDF (reference sequence). Between the trimmed V and J ends, which lost 1 base and 3 bases, there was a span of 10 bases. The CDR3 DNA follows: TGTGCCACCAGCAGAGGCCAGGGGTTCAAAAACATTCAGTACTTC. Translation gives CATSRGQGFKNIQYF.

The CDR3: CATPQTPRPQHF. In DNA, the CDR3 is TGTGCCACCCCCCAAACACCTCGGCCCCAGCATTTT. The genes are TRBV13 and TRBJ1-5; D gene uncertain. The V gene lost 10 bases and the J gene lost 9 bases, with 16 bases spanning the gap. Germline-derived CDR1 and CDR2 are PRHDT and FYEKMQ (reference sequence). The CDR3 has 12 amino acids.

The rearrangement links TRBV5-4 to TRBJ2-2; the match to TRBD2 covers 13 bases. CDR3 length equals 17 residues. V lost 0 bases, J lost 6 bases, and 5 bases stayed unmatched. Germline loops: CDR1 SGHNT, CDR2 YYREEE (reference sequence). The CDR3 sequence: CASSLGLAGGHPGELFF. CDR3 sequence (DNA): TGTGCCAGCAGCTTGGGACTAGCGGGAGGCCACCCCGGGGAGCTGTTTTTT.